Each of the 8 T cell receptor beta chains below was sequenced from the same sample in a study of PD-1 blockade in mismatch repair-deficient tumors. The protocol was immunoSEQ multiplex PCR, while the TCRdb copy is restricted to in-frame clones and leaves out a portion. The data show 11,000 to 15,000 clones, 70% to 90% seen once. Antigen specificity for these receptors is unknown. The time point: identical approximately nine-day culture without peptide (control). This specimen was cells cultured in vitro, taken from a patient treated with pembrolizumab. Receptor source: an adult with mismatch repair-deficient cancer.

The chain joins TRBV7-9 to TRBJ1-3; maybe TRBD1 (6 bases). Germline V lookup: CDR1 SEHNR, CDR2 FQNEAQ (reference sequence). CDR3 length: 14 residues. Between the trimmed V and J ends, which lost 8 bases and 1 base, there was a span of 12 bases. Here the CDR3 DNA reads TGTGCCAGCGGAACAGACAGGTCTGGAAACACCATATATTTT. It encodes CASGTDRSGNTIYF.

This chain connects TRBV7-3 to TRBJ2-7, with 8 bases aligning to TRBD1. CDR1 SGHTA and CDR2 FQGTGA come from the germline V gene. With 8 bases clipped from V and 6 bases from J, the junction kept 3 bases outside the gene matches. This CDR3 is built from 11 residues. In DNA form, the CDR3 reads TGTGCCAGCGGTACAGGGGGCGAGCAGTACTTC. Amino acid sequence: CASGTGGEQYF.

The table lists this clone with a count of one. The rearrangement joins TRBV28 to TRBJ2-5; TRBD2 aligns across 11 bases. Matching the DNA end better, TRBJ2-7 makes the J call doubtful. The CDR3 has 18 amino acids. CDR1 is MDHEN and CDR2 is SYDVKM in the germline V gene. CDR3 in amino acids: CASSPLGTSGFPLYEQYF. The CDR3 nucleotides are TGTGCCAGCAGCCCCCTGGGGACTAGCGGTTTTCCCCTCTACGAGCAGTACTTC.

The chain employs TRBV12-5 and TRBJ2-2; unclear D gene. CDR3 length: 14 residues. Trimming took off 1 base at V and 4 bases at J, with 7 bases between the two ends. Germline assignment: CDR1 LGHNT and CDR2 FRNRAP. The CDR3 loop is CASGLGLVTGELFF. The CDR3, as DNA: TGTGCTAGTGGTTTGGGACTGGTCACCGGGGAGCTGTTTTTT.

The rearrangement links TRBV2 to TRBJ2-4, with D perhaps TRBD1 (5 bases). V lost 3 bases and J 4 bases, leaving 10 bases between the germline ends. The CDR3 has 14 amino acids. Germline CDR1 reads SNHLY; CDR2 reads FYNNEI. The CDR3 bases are TGTGCCAGCAGTGATCCCAGGGCAAAAAACATTCAGTACTTC. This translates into CASSDPRAKNIQYF.

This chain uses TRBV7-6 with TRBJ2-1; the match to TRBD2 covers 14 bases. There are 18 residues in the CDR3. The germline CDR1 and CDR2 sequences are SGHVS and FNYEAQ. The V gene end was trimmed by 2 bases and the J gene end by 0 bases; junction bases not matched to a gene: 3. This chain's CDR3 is CASSLWTSGGSSYNEQFF. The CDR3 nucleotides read TGTGCCAGCAGCTTATGGACTAGCGGGGGGAGCTCCTACAATGAGCAGTTCTTC. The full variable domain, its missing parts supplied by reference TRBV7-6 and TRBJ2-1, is GAGVSQSPRYKVTKRGQDVALRCDPISGHVSLYWYRQALGQGPEFLTYFNYEAQQDKSGLPNDRFSAERPEGSISTLTIQRTEQRDSAMYRCASSLWTSGGSSYNEQFFGPGTRLTVL.

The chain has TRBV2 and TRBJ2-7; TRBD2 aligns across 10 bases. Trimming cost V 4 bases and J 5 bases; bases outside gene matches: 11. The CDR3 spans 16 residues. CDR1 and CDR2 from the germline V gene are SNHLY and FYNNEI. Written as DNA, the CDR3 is TGTGCCAGCAGTGTGGCGTTGGGACTAGCGTCCCACGAGCAGTACTTC. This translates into CASSVALGLASHEQYF.

The CDR3 DNA reads as TGTGCCAGCAGCTTAGCGCACAAGCCTGACGAGCAGTACTTC. Translated, it gives CASSLAHKPDEQYF. This chain connects TRBV7-9 to TRBJ2-7, with no clear D. The germline V gene encodes CDR1 SEHNR and CDR2 FQNEAQ (reference sequence). The V gene lost 0 bases and the J gene lost 5 bases, with 11 bases spanning the gap. This CDR3 contains 14 residues.